The present entry profiles one TCR beta chain with its context. Its target is unknown. V lost 8 bases and J 2 bases, leaving 17 bases between the germline ends. The germline V gene has CDR1 MNHNS and CDR2 SASEGT. The CDR3 consists of 15 residues. The entry originates in a study of blood T cells in healthy people across ages. Broader study findings: A strong correlation between TCR beta diversity and naive T cell percentage was seen.

PCR was performed a second time for roughly 6 to 12 cycles using a sample-barcoded 5' primer and a J-beta primer mix. Any given sample supplied a minimum of 2.5 million CDR3-containing paired-end reads. Via MiXCR, TCRdb re-called the 5' RACE reads, giving one row per CDR3 protein. The sample includes approximately 2,000,000 distinct CDR3 sequences, more than 35% of them seen just once. The sample comprised blood. The clonotype originates from a human donor in good health. The rearrangement uses TRBV6-1 and TRBJ2-3; a weak D match, TRBD2 (6 bases). The CDR3 region is CASYYGSGDTDTQYF. The CDR3 nucleotides are TGTGCCAGCTATTATGGTAGCGGAGACACAGATACGCAGTATTTT.